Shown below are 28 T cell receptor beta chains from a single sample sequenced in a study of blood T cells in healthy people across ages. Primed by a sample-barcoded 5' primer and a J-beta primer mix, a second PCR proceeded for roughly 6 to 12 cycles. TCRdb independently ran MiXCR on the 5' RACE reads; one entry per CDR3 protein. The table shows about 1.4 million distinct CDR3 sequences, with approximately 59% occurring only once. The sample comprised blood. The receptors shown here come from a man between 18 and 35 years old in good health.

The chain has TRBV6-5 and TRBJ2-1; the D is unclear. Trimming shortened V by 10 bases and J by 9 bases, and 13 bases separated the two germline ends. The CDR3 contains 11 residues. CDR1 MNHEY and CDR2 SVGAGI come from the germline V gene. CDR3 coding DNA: TGTGCCACAGCCAGTGGGGTTGAGCAGTTCTTC. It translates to CATASGVEQFF.

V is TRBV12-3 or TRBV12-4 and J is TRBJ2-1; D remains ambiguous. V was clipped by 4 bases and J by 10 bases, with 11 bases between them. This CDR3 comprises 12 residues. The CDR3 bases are TGTGCCAGCAGTTCCAACTGGGCAGAGCAGTTCTTC. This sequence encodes CASSSNWAEQFF.

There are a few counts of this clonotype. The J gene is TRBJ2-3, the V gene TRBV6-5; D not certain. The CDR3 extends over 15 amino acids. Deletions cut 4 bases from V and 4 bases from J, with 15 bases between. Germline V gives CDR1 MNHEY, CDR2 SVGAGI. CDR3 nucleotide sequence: TGTGCCAGCAGTTCAACTCTGGACGCTTCAGATACGCAGTATTTT. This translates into CASSSTLDASDTQYF.

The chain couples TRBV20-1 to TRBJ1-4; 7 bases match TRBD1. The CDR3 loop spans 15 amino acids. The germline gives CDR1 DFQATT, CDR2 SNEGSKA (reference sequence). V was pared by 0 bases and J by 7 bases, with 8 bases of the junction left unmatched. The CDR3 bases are TGCAGTGCTAGAGATCCGGCAGGGGGAAGTGAAAAACTGTTTTTT. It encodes CSARDPAGGSEKLFF.

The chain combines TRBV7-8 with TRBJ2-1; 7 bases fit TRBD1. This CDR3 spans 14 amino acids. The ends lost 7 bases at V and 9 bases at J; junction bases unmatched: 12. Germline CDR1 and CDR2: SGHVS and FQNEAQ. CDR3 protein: CASNKKTGPGEQFF. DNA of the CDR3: TGTGCCAGCAACAAAAAGACAGGGCCCGGTGAGCAGTTCTTC.

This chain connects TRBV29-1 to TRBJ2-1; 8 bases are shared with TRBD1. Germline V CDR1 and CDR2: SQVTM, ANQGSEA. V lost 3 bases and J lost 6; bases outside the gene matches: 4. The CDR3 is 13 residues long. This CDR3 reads CSVDYGQGNEQFF. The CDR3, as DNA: TGCAGCGTTGACTACGGACAGGGCAATGAGCAGTTCTTC.

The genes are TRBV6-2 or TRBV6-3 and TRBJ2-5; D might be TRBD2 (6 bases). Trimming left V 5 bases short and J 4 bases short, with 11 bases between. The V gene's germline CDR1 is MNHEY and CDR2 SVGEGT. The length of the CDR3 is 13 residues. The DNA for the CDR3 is TGTGCCAGCAGTGACGGGAGTGGAGAGACCCAGTACTTC. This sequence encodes CASSDGSGETQYF.

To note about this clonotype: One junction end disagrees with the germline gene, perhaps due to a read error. The CDR3 region is CAGSLNTEAFF. The DNA for the CDR3 is TGTGCCGGCAGCCTTAACACTGAAGCTTTCTTT. The V gene is TRBV13, the J gene TRBJ1-1; D unclear. The CDR3 sequence is 11 residues long. Germline CDR1 and CDR2: PRHDT and FYEKMQ (reference sequence).

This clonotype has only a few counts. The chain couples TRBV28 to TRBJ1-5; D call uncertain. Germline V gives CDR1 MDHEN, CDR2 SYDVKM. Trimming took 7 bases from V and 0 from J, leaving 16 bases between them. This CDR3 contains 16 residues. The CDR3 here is CASTEVGLYSNQPQHF. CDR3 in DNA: TGTGCCAGCACCGAAGTTGGACTCTATAGCAATCAGCCCCAGCATTTT.

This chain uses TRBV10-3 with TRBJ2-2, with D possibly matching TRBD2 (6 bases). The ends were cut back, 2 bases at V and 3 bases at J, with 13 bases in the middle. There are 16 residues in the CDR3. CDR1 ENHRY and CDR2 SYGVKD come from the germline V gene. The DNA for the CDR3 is TGTGCCATCAGTGAGAAAACTAGCCGTGACACCGGGGAGCTGTTTTTT. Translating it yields CAISEKTSRDTGELFF.

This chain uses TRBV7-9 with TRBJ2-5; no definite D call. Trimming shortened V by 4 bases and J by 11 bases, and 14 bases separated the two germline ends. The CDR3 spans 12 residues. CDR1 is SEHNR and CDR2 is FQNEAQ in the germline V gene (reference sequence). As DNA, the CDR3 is TGTGCCAGCAGCTCCTTCGGAGACCAGCAGTACTTC. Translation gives CASSSFGDQQYF.

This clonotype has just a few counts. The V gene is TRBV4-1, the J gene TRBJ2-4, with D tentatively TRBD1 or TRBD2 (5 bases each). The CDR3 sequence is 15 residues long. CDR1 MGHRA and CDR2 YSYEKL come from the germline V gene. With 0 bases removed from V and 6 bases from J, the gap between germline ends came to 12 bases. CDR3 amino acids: CASSQEGTYRNIQYF. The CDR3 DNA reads TGCGCCAGCAGCCAAGAAGGGACCTACAGAAACATTCAGTACTTC.

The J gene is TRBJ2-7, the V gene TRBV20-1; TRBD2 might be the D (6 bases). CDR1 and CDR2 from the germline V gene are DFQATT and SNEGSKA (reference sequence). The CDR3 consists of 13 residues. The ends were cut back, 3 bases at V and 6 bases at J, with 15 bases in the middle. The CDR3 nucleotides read TGCAGTGCTAGTCTGGGGGGATACAGCGAGCAGTACTTC. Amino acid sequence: CSASLGGYSEQYF.

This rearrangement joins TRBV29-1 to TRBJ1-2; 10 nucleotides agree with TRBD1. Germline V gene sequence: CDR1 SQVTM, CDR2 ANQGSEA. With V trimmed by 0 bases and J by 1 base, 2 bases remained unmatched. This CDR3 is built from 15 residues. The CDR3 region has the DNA TGCAGCGTTGAAGATCGGGACAGGGGTAACTATGGCTACACCTTC. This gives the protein CSVEDRDRGNYGYTF.

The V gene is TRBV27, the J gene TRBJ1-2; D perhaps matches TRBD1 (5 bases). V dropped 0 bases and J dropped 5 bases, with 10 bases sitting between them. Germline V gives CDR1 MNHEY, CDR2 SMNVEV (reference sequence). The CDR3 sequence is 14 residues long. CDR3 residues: CASSLSARVYGYTF. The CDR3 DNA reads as TGTGCCAGCAGTTTATCCGCCAGGGTGTATGGCTACACCTTC.

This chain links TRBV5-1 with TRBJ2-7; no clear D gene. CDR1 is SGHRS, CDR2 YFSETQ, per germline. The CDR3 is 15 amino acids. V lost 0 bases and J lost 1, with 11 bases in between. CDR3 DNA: TGCGCCAGCAGCTTGGGCGTAGGACGTTCCTACGAGCAGTACTTC. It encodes CASSLGVGRSYEQYF.

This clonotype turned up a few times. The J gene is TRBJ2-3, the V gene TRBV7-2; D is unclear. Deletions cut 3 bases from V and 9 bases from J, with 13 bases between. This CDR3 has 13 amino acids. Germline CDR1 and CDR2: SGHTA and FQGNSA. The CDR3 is CASSLQAQGTQYF. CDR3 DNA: TGTGCCAGCAGCTTGCAGGCCCAAGGGACGCAGTATTTT.

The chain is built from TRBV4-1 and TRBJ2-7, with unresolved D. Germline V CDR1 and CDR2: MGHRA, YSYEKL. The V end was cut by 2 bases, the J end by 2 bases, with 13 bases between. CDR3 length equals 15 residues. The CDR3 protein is CASSQHSPQTYEQYF. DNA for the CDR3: TGCGCCAGCAGCCAACACTCACCCCAGACCTACGAGCAGTACTTC.

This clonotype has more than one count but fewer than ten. The CDR3 DNA is TGTGCCAGCAGTTTATCATTACTGAACTCCTACGAGCAGTACTTC. Protein product: CASSLSLLNSYEQYF. The rearrangement uses TRBV27 and TRBJ2-7; the D is unclear. Germline V CDR1 and CDR2: MNHEY, SMNVEV (reference sequence). The germline V and J ends were trimmed by 0 bases and 0 bases, with 9 bases remaining between them. The CDR3 is 15 residues long.

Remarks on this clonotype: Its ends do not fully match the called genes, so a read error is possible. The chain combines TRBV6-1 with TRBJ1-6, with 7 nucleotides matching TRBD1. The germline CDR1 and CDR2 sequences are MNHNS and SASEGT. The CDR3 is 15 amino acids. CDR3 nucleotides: TGTGCCAGCAGTGAATCGGGGGACAGAAATTCGCCCCTCCACTTT. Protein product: CASSESGDRNSPLHF.

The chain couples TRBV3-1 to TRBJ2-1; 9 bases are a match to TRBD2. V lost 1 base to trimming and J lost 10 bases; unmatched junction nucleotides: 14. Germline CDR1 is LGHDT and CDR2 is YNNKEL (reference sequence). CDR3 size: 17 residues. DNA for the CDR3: TGTGCCAGCAGCCAAGTCCCTAGCGGGACATCATCCTACGAGCAGTTCTTC. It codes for CASSQVPSGTSSYEQFF.

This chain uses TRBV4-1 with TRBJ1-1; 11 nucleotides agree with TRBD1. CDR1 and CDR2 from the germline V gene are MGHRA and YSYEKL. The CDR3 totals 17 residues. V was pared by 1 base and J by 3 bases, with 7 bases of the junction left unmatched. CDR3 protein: CASSQVGTGGGDTEAFF. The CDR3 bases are TGCGCCAGCAGCCAAGTCGGGACAGGGGGTGGAGACACTGAAGCTTTCTTT.

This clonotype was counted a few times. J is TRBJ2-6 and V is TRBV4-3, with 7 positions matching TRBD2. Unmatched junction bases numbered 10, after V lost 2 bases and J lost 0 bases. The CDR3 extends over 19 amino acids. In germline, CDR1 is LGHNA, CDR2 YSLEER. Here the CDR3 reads CASSQTSGADSSGANVLTF. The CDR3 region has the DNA TGCGCCAGCAGCCAAACAAGCGGGGCCGACTCCTCTGGGGCCAACGTCCTGACTTTC.

CDR3 loop: CSASISGAQETQYF. The CDR3 DNA reads as TGCAGTGCTAGTATTAGCGGGGCTCAAGAGACCCAGTACTTC. The V and J genes are TRBV20-1 and TRBJ2-5; TRBD2 matches 8 bases. The germline CDR1 and CDR2 sequences are DFQATT and SNEGSKA (reference sequence). The CDR3 consists of 14 residues. Unmatched junction bases numbered 5, after V lost 3 bases and J lost 2 bases.

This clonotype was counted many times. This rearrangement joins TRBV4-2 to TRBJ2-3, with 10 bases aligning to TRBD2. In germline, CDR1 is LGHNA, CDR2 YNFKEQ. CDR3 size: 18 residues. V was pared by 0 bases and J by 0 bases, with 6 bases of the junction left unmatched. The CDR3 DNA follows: TGTGCCAGCAGCCAAGATTGGGCTAGCGGGAGAAGCACAGATACGCAGTATTTT. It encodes CASSQDWASGRSTDTQYF.

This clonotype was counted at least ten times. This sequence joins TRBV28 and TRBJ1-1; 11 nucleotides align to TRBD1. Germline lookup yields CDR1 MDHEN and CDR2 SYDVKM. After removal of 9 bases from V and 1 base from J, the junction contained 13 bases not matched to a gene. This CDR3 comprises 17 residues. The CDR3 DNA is TGTGCCAGTAGACTTTTTGCCGGACAGGGGGCGAACACTGAAGCTTTCTTT. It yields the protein CASRLFAGQGANTEAFF.

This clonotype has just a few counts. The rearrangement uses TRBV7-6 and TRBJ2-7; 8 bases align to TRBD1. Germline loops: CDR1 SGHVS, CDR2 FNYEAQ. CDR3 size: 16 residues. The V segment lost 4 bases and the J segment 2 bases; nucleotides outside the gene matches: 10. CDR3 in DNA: TGTGCCAGCAGCTCTTATCAGGGGGCTGTCCCCTACGAGCAGTACTTC. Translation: CASSSYQGAVPYEQYF.

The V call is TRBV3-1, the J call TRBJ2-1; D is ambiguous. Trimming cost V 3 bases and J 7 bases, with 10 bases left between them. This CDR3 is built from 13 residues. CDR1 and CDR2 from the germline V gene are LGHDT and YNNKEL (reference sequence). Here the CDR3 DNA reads TGTGCCAGCAGCCACCCACCCGCGAATGAGCAGTTCTTC. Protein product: CASSHPPANEQFF.